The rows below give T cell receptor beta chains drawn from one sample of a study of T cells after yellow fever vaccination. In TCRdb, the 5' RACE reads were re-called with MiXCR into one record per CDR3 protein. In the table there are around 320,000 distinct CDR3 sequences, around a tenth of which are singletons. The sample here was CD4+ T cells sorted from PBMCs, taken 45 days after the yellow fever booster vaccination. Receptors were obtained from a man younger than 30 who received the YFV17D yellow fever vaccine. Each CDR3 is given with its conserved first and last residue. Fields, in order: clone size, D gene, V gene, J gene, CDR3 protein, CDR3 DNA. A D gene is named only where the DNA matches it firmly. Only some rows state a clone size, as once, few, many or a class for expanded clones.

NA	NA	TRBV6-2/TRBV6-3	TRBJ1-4	CASSYGGTKEKLFF	TGTGCCAGCAGTTACGGGGGGACAAAGGAAAAACTGTTTTTT
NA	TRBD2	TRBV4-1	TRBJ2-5	CASSQEERGGPVAETQYF	TGCGCCAGCAGCCAAGAGGAGCGGGGGGGCCCCGTTGCAGAGACCCAGTACTTC
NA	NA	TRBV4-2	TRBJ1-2	CASSQDKVSYGYTF	TGTGCCAGCAGCCAAGATAAGGTTTCCTATGGCTACACCTTC
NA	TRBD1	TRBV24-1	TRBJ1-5	CATSDATGLQPQHF	TGTGCCACCAGTGATGCGACAGGGCTACAGCCCCAGCATTTT
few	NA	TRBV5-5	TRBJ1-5	CASSARLSNQPQHF	TGTGCCAGCAGCGCACGATTAAGCAATCAGCCCCAGCATTTT
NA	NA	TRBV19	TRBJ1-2	CASTPIREDYGYTF	TGTGCCAGTACACCTATCAGGGAGGACTATGGCTACACCTTC
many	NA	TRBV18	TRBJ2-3	CASSSTNGDTQYF	TGTGCCAGCTCATCTACCAATGGAGATACGCAGTATTTT
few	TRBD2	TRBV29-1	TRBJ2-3	CSAGGRADTQYF	TGCAGCGCGGGGGGGCGGGCTGATACGCAGTATTTT
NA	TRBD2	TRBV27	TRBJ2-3	CASSPSRLAPDTQYF	TGTGCCAGCAGTCCCTCCCGACTAGCCCCCGATACGCAGTATTTT
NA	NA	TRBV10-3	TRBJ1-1	CAISDRAYVGTEAFF	TGTGCCATCAGTGACCGGGCCTATGTCGGAACTGAAGCTTTCTTT
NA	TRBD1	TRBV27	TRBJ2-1	CASSFNRGEGEQFF	TGTGCCAGCAGTTTTAACAGGGGGGAAGGTGAGCAGTTCTTC
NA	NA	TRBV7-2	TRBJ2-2	CASSYPAGSNTGELFF	TGTGCCAGCAGCTACCCGGCAGGGTCGAACACCGGGGAGCTGTTTTTT
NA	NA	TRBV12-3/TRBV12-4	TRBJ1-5	CASSLGTSIRPQHF	TGTGCCAGCAGTTTGGGGACATCAATTCGGCCCCAGCATTTT
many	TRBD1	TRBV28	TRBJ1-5	CASSLEGRWGQPLNQPQHF	TGTGCCAGCAGTCTCGAAGGTCGTTGGGGACAGCCACTAAATCAGCCCCAGCATTTT
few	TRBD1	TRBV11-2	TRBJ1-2	CASSLAGQGVNTF	TGTGCCAGCAGCTTAGCGGGACAGGGGGTGAACACCTTC
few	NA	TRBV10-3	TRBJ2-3	CAASPSTDTQYF	TGTGCCGCCTCCCCTAGCACAGATACGCAGTATTTT
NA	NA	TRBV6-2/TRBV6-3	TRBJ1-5	CASSRRSEQPQHF	TGTGCCAGCAGTCGGAGAAGTGAACAGCCCCAGCATTTT
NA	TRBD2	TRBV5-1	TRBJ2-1	CASSLTGTRGYNEQFF	TGCGCCAGCAGCTTGACCGGGACTAGGGGCTACAATGAGCAGTTCTTC
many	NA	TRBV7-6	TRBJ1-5	CASSLSDRPPQHF	TGTGCCAGCAGCCTCTCGGATAGGCCGCCCCAGCATTTT
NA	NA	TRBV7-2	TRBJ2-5	CASSSLTAGGWLETQYF	TGTGCCAGCAGCTCCCTGACTGCCGGGGGTTGGTTAGAGACCCAGTACTTC
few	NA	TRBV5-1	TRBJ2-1	CASSFANNEQFF	TGCGCCAGCAGCTTCGCGAACAATGAGCAGTTCTTC
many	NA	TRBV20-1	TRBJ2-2	CSASPPGLPNTGELFF	TGCAGTGCTAGCCCTCCCGGGCTCCCCAACACCGGGGAGCTGTTTTTT
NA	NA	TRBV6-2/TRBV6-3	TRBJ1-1	CASSSIPWENTEAFF	TGTGCCAGCAGTTCGATTCCGTGGGAGAACACTGAAGCTTTCTTT
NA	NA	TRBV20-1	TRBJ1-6	CSARDPRALHF	TGCAGTGCTAGAGACCCGCGTGCCCTCCACTTT
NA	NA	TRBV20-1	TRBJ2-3	CSARDQRGSTDTQYF	TGCAGTGCTAGAGATCAGAGGGGGAGCACAGATACGCAGTATTTT
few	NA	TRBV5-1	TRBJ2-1	CASSAAGYSSYNEQFF	TGCGCCAGCAGCGCAGCGGGTTACAGCTCCTACAATGAGCAGTTCTTC
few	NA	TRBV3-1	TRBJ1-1	CASSQDARNTEAFF	TGTGCCAGCAGCCAAGATGCCCGCAACACTGAAGCTTTCTTT
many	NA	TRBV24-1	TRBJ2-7	CATSGDQPRSSYEQYF	TGTGCCACCAGTGGGGATCAACCCAGAAGCTCCTACGAGCAGTACTTC
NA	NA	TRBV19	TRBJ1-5	CASSPGVNQPQHF	TGTGCCAGTAGTCCAGGGGTAAATCAGCCCCAGCATTTT
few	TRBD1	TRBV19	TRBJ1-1	CASSTRTGGAAPAFF	TGTGCCAGTAGTACCAGGACAGGGGGCGCAGCACCAGCTTTCTTT
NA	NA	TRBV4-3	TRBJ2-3	CASSPRETDTQYF	TGCGCCAGCAGCCCTAGGGAGACAGATACGCAGTATTTT
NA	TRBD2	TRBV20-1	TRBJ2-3	CSAIIAGKSTDTQYF	TGCAGTGCTATCATAGCGGGGAAAAGCACAGATACGCAGTATTTT
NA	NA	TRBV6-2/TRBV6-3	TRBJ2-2	CASTERQSNTGELFF	TGTGCCAGCACGGAACGACAGAGTAACACCGGGGAGCTGTTTTTT
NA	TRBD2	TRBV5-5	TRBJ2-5	CASSLGTSGGAGETQYF	TGTGCCAGCAGTTTGGGGACTAGCGGGGGGGCCGGGGAGACCCAGTACTTC
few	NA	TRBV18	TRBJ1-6	CASSPSEYNSPLHF	TGTGCCAGCTCACCTTCGGAATATAATTCACCCCTCCACTTT
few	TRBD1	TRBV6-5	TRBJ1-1	CASSYLGRGLNTEAFF	TGTGCCAGCAGTTACCTCGGCAGGGGGTTGAACACTGAAGCTTTCTTT
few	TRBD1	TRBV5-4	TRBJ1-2	CASTLDRGDYGYTF	TGTGCCAGCACCTTGGACAGGGGAGACTATGGCTACACCTTC
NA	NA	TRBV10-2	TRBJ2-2	CASSESANTGELFF	TGCGCCAGCAGTGAGTCTGCGAACACCGGGGAGCTGTTTTTT
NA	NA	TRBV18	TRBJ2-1	CASSGSAGGYNEQFF	TGTGCCAGCTCCGGATCGGCAGGGGGGTACAATGAGCAGTTCTTC
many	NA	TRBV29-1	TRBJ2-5	CSAGRGETQYF	TGCAGCGCTGGTCGCGGGGAGACCCAGTACTTC
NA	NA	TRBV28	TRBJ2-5	CASANPQVGSETQYF	TGTGCCAGTGCCAACCCTCAAGTAGGCTCAGAGACCCAGTACTTC
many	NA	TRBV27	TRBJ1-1	CASSSEGDTEAFF	TGTGCCAGCAGTTCCGAAGGGGACACTGAAGCTTTCTTT
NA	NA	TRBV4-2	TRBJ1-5	CASSQDRANQPQHF	TGTGCCAGCAGCCAAGACAGGGCCAATCAGCCCCAGCATTTT
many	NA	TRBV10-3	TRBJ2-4	CAISGAGRTKNIQYF	TGTGCCATCAGTGGGGCAGGTCGGACCAAAAACATTCAGTACTTC
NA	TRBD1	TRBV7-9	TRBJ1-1	CASSYGQDTEAFF	TGTGCCAGCAGCTATGGACAGGACACTGAAGCTTTCTTT
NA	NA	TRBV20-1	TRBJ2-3	CSARAAGLTQYF	TGCAGTGCTAGAGCGGCAGGCCTAACGCAGTATTTT
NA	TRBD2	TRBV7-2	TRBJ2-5	CASSLQRGGETQYF	TGTGCCAGCAGCTTACAGCGGGGGGGAGAGACCCAGTACTTC
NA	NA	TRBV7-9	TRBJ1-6	CASSLEVENSPLHF	TGTGCCAGCAGCTTAGAGGTAGAAAATTCACCCCTCCACTTT
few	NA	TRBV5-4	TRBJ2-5	CASSLGDLQEAQYF	TGTGCCAGCAGCTTGGGAGACTTACAAGAGGCCCAGTACTTC
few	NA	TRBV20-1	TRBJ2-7	CSAESPTGSYEQYF	TGCAGTGCTGAATCCCCGACGGGCTCCTACGAGCAGTACTTC
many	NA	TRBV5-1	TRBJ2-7	CASSLDSDSYEQYF	TGCGCCAGCAGCTTGGACAGCGATTCCTACGAGCAGTACTTC
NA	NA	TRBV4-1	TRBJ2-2	CASSPRGGGTGELFF	TGCGCCAGCAGCCCGAGGGGGGGAGGAACCGGGGAGCTGTTTTTT
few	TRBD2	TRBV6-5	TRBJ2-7	CASSQISGGIIEQYF	TGTGCCAGCAGTCAGATCAGCGGGGGTATTATCGAGCAGTACTTC
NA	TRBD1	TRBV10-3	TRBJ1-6	CATLPGQNSPLHF	TGTGCCACCCTCCCGGGACAGAATTCACCCCTCCACTTT